The rows below give T cell receptor beta chains drawn from one sample of a study of shared clonotypes between healthy human individuals. TCRdb keeps only in-frame clones here, not all; method: immunoSEQ multiplex PCR. Of about 2.4 million clones detected, more than 90% appear once; the ten largest clones hold under 0.15%. The sequencing sample was made of naive CD4+ T cells sorted from blood. The receptors stem from a man in his late teens or twenties in good health. Both conserved end residues are trimmed from each CDR3.

>TRBV30|TRBJ1-6
AWLGQDNSPLH
>TRBV18|TRBJ2-5
ASSPRLAAIQETQY
>TRBV5-1|TRBJ2-1
ASSPTGLAGGGGSYNEQF
>TRBV4-1|TRBJ2-5
ASSQTTSGGTKYQETQY
>TRBV29-1|TRBJ2-1
SVAGEEGYNEQF
>TRBV7-9|TRBJ2-1
ASSPLAGKAYNEQF
>TRBV4-3|TRBJ1-1
ASSQEEWGPRPEAF
>TRBV30|TRBJ2-4
AWSADRPVRNIQY
>TRBV9|TRBJ1-5
ASSVWGDRNQPQH
>TRBV4-3|TRBJ2-7
ASSQDVGTPTREQY
>TRBV6-6|TRBJ1-3
ASSYAGNTIY
>TRBV11-2|TRBJ1-4
ASSTRTGGLGKLF
>TRBV7-2|TRBJ1-2
ASSLFQGQNYGYT
>TRBV19|TRBJ1-1
ASNPGDPMNTEAF
>TRBV5-6|TRBJ2-1
ASSMGGQSYNEQF
>TRBV7-2|TRBJ2-1
ASSLAGTSLYNEQF
>TRBV10-1|TRBJ2-3
ASSSDRVGTQY
>TRBV6-5|TRBJ2-7
ASSYLAGAYEQY
>TRBV5-1|TRBJ1-2
ASSITGGAGGYT
>TRBV27|TRBJ1-2
ASSFFPSGGYT
>TRBV15|TRBJ2-7
ATARTRKYEQY
>TRBV30|TRBJ1-2
AWSNQGTGYT
>TRBV29-1|TRBJ1-6
SVDLVTRGNLNSPLH
>TRBV10-3|TRBJ2-5
AIWDGVETQY
>TRBV29-1|TRBJ1-1
SVDNRVGTEAF
>TRBV7-9|TRBJ2-7
ASSLGEYEQY
>TRBV4-3|TRBJ2-7
ASSQGLAGLYEQY
>TRBV19|TRBJ1-5
ASRGQGGPYQPQH
>TRBV19|TRBJ2-5
ASSIVGATGETQY
>TRBV10-3|TRBJ2-7
AIKDRAPYEQY
>TRBV4-3|TRBJ2-3
ASSQDLLGSGGLTDTQY
>TRBV5-1|TRBJ1-2
ASSLEQATNYGYT
>TRBV6-5|TRBJ2-3
ASSEMGTDTQY
>TRBV12-5|TRBJ2-3
ASGSGLGSTDTQY
>TRBV5-1|TRBJ1-4
ASLKAGGEKLF
>TRBV10-1|TRBJ2-3
ASSDRGTGTDTQY
>TRBV5-1|TRBJ2-2
ASSLSSGSGGELF